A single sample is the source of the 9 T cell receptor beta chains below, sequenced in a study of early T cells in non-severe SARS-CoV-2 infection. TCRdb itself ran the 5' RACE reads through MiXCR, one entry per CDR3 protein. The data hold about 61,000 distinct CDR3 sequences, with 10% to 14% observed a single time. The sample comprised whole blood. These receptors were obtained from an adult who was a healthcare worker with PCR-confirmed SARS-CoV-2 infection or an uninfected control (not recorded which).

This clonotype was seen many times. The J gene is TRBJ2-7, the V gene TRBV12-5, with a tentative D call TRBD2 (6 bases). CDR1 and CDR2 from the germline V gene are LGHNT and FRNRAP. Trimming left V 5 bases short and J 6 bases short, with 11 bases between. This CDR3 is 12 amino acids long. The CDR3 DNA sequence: TGTGCTAGTGGTGGGCGGGGATTCGAGCAGTACTTC. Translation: CASGGRGFEQYF.

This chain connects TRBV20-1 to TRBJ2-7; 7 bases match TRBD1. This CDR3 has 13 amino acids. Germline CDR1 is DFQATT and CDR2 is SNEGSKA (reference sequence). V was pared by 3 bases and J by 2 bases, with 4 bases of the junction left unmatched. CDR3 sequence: CSARGDRAYEQYF. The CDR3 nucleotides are TGCAGTGCTAGGGGCGACAGGGCCTACGAGCAGTACTTC.

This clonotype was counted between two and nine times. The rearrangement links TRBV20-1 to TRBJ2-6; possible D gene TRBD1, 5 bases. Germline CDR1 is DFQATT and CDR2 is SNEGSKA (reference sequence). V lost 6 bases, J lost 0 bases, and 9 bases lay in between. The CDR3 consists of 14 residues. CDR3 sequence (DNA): TGCAGTGCCCGACAGCTCTCTGGGGCCAACGTCCTGACTTTC. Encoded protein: CSARQLSGANVLTF.

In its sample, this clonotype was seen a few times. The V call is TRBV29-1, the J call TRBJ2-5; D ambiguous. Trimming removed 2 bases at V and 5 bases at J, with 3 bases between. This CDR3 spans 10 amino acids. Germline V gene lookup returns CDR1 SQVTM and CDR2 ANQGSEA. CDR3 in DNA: TGCAGCGTTGAAAGTGAGACCCAGTACTTC. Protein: CSVESETQYF.

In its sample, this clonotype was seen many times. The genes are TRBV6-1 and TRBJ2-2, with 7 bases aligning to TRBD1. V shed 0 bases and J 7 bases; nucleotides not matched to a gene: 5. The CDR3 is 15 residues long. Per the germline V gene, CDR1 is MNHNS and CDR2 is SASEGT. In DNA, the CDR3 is TGTGCCAGCAGTGAAGCGAGGGGGCGAGTCGGGGAGCTGTTTTTT. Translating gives CASSEARGRVGELFF.

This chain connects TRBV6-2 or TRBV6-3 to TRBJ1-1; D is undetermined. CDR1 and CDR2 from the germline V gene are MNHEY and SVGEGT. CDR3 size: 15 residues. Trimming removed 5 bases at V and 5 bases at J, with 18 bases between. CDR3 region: CASSPPAGSATEAFF. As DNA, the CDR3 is TGTGCCAGCAGTCCCCCCGCGGGGTCGGCTACTGAAGCTTTCTTT.

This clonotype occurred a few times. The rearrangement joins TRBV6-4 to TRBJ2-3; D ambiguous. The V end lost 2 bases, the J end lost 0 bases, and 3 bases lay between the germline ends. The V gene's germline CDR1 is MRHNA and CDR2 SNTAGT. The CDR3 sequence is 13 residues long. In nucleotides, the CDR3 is TGTGCCAGCAGTGACGGAAGCACAGATACGCAGTATTTT. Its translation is CASSDGSTDTQYF.

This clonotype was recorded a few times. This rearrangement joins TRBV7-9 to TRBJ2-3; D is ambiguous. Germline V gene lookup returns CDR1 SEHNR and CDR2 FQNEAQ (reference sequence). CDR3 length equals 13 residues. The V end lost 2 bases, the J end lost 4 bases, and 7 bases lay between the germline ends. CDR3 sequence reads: CASSLIQADTQYF. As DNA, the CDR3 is TGTGCCAGCAGCTTAATTCAGGCAGATACGCAGTATTTT.

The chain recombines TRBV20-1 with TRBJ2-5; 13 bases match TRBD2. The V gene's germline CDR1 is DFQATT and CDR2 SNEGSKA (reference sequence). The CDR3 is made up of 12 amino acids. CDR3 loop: CSGLAGEETQYF. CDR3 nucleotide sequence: TGCAGCGGACTAGCGGGGGAAGAGACCCAGTACTTC.